Following are 11 T cell receptor beta chains from one sample sequenced in a study of blood T cell repertoires in COVID-19. Clones were read by immunoSEQ multiplex PCR, and TCRdb kept only the in-frame ones, dropping some. Among 95,000 to 100,000 clones, about 80% were seen once, and the ten largest hold approximately 24%. The sample was peripheral blood. These receptor sequences come from a human donor in a cohort sampled during active COVID-19.

The chain uses TRBV11-2 and TRBJ1-2; no reliable D call. This CDR3 contains 13 residues. Looked up from germline, CDR1 is SGHAT and CDR2 is FQNNGV. V was pared by 2 bases and J by 4 bases, with 8 bases between. CDR3 DNA sequence: TGTGCCAGCAGCTTAACAGAGTTCTATGGCTACACCTTC. The encoded protein is CASSLTEFYGYTF.

The CDR3 loop reads CASSLRTSGGQETQYF. The CDR3 DNA reads TGTGCCAGCAGCCTCAGGACTAGCGGGGGACAAGAGACCCAGTACTTC. The gene calls are TRBV7-2 and TRBJ2-5; 13 bases map to TRBD2. Trimming removed 5 bases from V and 2 bases from J; junction bases left unmatched: 5. Germline CDR1 SGHTA, CDR2 FQGNSA. The CDR3 consists of 16 residues.

This sequence joins TRBV15 and TRBJ2-7; TRBD2 agrees at 8 bases. Germline CDR1 is LNHNV and CDR2 is YYDKDF (reference sequence). The CDR3 length is 16 residues. The ends lost 3 bases at V and 0 bases at J; junction bases unmatched: 7. The DNA of the CDR3 is TGTGCCACCAGCAGGGTTAGCGGGACCCACTCCTACGAGCAGTACTTC. This translates into CATSRVSGTHSYEQYF.

The chain combines TRBV20-1 with TRBJ1-1; D may be TRBD1 (5 bases). This CDR3 spans 12 amino acids. Per germline, CDR1 DFQATT and CDR2 SNEGSKA (reference sequence). Trimming took 3 bases from V and 1 from J, leaving 6 bases between them. This CDR3 reads CSASQGNTEAFF. The CDR3 region has the DNA TGCAGTGCTAGTCAGGGGAACACTGAAGCTTTCTTT.

V is TRBV9 and J is TRBJ2-7; no clear D. Per the germline V gene, CDR1 is SGDLS and CDR2 is YYNGEE. The CDR3 covers 15 residues. V was pared by 4 bases and J by 5 bases, with 19 bases between. The CDR3 DNA is TGTGCCAGCAGCCCACCAGCCGAGAGGCGTAACGAGCAGTACTTC. Protein: CASSPPAERRNEQYF.

The V call is TRBV11-2, the J call TRBJ1-3; 8 bases are shared with TRBD1. The CDR3 has 16 amino acids. The ends lost 5 bases at V and 1 base at J; junction bases unmatched: 7. Germline CDR1 reads SGHAT; CDR2 reads FQNNGV. The CDR3 DNA is TGTGCCAGCAGCCTGAGACAGGGGAATTCTGGAAACACCATATATTTT. Protein sequence: CASSLRQGNSGNTIYF.

The V call is TRBV5-1, the J call TRBJ2-7; 14 bases match TRBD2. This CDR3 is built from 19 residues. The V gene end was trimmed by 4 bases and the J gene end by 1 base; junction bases not matched to a gene: 13. Germline V gene data show CDR1 as SGHRS and CDR2 as YFSETQ. CDR3 nucleotide sequence: TGCGCCAGCAGCGTTACCGGGACTAGCGGGAGTTGGGGGTCCTACGAGCAGTACTTC. This codes for CASSVTGTSGSWGSYEQYF.

This chain uses TRBV11-2 with TRBJ2-5; TRBD2 agrees at 7 bases. This CDR3 contains 16 residues. Germline CDR1 SGHAT, CDR2 FQNNGV. Germline trimming cut 0 bases from V and 4 bases from J; bases unmatched to any gene: 8. The CDR3 loop is CASSLDSGGSSETQYF. In DNA form, the CDR3 reads TGTGCCAGCAGCTTAGATAGCGGCGGGAGCTCAGAGACCCAGTACTTC.

The chain recombines TRBV4-1 with TRBJ2-1; 10 positions agree with TRBD2. The CDR3 has 17 amino acids. Germline values: CDR1 MGHRA, CDR2 YSYEKL. The V segment lost 6 bases and the J segment 7 bases; nucleotides outside the gene matches: 15. The CDR3: CASSPFRTSGTLNEQFF. DNA for the CDR3: TGCGCCAGCAGTCCTTTTAGAACTAGCGGGACGTTGAATGAGCAGTTCTTC.

The V and J genes are TRBV6-4 and TRBJ2-1; 9 bases fit TRBD2. From germline, CDR1 is MRHNA and CDR2 SNTAGT. V shed 3 bases, J shed 7 bases, and the junction held 4 bases outside the gene matches. The CDR3 has 14 amino acids. CDR3 nucleotide sequence: TGTGCCAGCAGTGAAGGGACTAGCCCTAATGAGCAGTTCTTC. Its translation is CASSEGTSPNEQFF.

This chain joins TRBV2 and TRBJ2-3, with D possibly matching TRBD2 (6 bases). This CDR3 is built from 15 residues. Germline CDR1 reads SNHLY; CDR2 reads FYNNEI. Trimming shortened V by 6 bases and J by 0 bases, and 13 bases separated the two germline ends. As DNA, the CDR3 is TGTGCCAGCAGGATGGGGACTGTGAGCACAGATACGCAGTATTTT. It translates to CASRMGTVSTDTQYF.